This record covers a single TCR beta chain. The antigen is undetermined. CDR3 length: 17 residues. These data belong to a study of cytomegalovirus exposure and HLA in healthy donors. PCR employed 60 Vbeta and 13 Jbeta primers. Per the original data handling: It was a later analysis that counted tens of millions of unique TCR beta chains, of which some 10 million were shared. Clones were read by immunoSEQ multiplex PCR, and TCRdb kept only the in-frame ones, dropping some. V, J and clone size were drawn from that table, and D and trimming were deduced from the DNA. This sample yields 76,000 or so clones, of which 60% to 75% are seen a single time; roughly 15% belongs to the top ten. Findings and caveats of the study: A link between a missense DCLRE1C variant and TCR beta V- and J-gene trimming emerged from a later analysis. A list of around 160 TCR beta chains associated with cytomegalovirus was given. A later analysis linked about 17,000 TCR beta sequences to HLA alleles at 0.05 false discovery rate.

This chain connects TRBV1 to TRBJ1-3; TRBD1 is the table's D call, not checked against the DNA. TRBV1 is termed a pseudogene. The sample consisted of PBMCs. The sequence was collected from a woman aged 35 to 49 in good health and CMV-seropositive. In DNA, the CDR3 is TGCACCAGCAGCCAAAAACTCAGGGATCACTCTGGAAACACCATATATTTT. It specifies CTSSQKLRDHSGNTIYF.